This TCR beta chain was identified during a study of identifying expanded T cells in peripheral blood (dated by TCRdb to between 2018 and 2021). General notes on the study: Four technical replicates, made by sequencing separate aliquots from the same pool of genomic DNA, were compared pairwise.

Study-wide findings and limitations: For all healthy donors, the variance in clone template counts between two-week samples rose significantly as total template count increased. Across all healthy-donor time intervals, the beta-binomial model significantly cut both the number of clones called differentially abundant and the false-positive rate. The binomial model flagged about 1.2 differentially abundant clones between technical replicates, compared with roughly 17 over two weeks and 19 over roughly 4 weeks. The authors expected that over much longer intervals, such as months to years, biological variance in healthy repertoires might increase even further.

The cysteine opens and the phenylalanine closes a CDR3 of 18 amino acids. This entry keeps only the CDR3 DNA: 54 bases, framed from base 1. Germline trimming: 6 bases from V, 1 base from J; junction bases outside gene matches: 13. CDR1 and CDR2 (MRHNA, SNTAGT) derive from the germline V gene. Concerning this clone itself: Its antigen target is currently unknown. One base away there is no much larger clone; base qualities are not given.

No immune events, such as infections, were documented for the healthy donors during the collection period. Healthy-donor blood repertoires served as a training cohort to calibrate time-dependent variance in a beta-binomial model of T-cell clone differential abundance. The training cohort included approximately 10 healthy donors, of whom 3 were female and 7 were male. On average the donors were 43 years old, and their ages spanned roughly 29 to 64 years. Whole blood from each healthy donor was obtained from a commercial supplier and was collected at three time points roughly 14 days apart. For immunosequencing, genomic DNA was extracted from whole blood that had not been sorted. TCRbeta CDR3 regions were profiled with the immunoSEQ Assay using bias-controlled multiplex PCR amplification of genomic DNA. As for the authors' bioinformatics: To quantify the absolute abundance of each unique TCRbeta CDR3 region, the sequences were collapsed and filtered. Differential abundance was assessed using a binomial (Fisher-equivalent) model and a beta-binomial model in which time-dependent variance fitted from healthy donors was added. Clones with fewer than 5 combined templates were removed, and differential abundance was called for clones with a Benjamini-Hochberg FDR below 0.01. Using the form v = (b*log(k)+a)^2, the beta-binomial variance was modeled as a function of the total template count across the two samples. Entries here come from immuneACCESS through TCRdb and include only in-frame sequences with V and J called. Some clones fail to appear in such tables; in the studies checked, an unresolved V gene covers under half of the shortfall, and the cause of the remainder is unknown. The DNA was the basis for D and trimming; V, J and clone size are from that table. The sample data list approximately 110,000 clones, and about 88% of these were observed just once. Of the sample, approximately 8% falls within the top ten clones.

This clonotype was sampled from a person between 18 and 70 years old in good health. The specimen sequenced was blood. The V and J genes are TRBV6-4 and TRBJ2-1, with 9 bases in between that match TRBD2. The DNA sequence is TGTGCCAGCAGCCCGGGAGGGGCGGGAGGGCCTTCCTACAATGAGCAGTTCTTC. This translates into CASSPGGAGGPSYNEQFF.